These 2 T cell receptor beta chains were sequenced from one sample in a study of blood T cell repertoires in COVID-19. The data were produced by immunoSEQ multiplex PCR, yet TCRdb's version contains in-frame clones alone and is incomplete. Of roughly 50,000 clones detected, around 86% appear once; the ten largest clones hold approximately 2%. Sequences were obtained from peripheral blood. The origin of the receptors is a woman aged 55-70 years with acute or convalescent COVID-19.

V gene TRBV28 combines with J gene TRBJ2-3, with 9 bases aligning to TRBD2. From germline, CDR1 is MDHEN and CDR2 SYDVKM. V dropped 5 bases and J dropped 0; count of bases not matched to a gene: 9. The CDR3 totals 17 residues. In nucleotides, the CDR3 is TGTGCCAGCAGTCCATCTCTTGGGACTAGCAGCACAGATACGCAGTATTTT. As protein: CASSPSLGTSSTDTQYF.

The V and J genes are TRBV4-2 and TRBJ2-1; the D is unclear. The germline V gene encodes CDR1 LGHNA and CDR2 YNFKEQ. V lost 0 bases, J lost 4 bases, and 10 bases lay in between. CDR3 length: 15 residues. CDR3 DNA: TGTGCCAGCAGCCAAGATCTTCCCGGGTACAATGAGCAGTTCTTC. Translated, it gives CASSQDLPGYNEQFF.